The entry below describes one T cell receptor beta chain. Its antigen is still unknown. MiXCR, run by TCRdb on the 5' RACE reads, gives a single entry per CDR3 protein. Among 300,000 or so distinct CDR3 sequences listed, roughly 15% were seen once. This entry comes from a study of T-cell memory formation after mild COVID-19. Study context: Largely donor-specific sequence clusters came from a couple of donors. Findings and caveats of the study: There were some responding clones in pre-infection memory, which suggested that cross-reactive memory had joined.

This CDR3 contains 15 residues. V is TRBV21-1 and J is TRBJ2-7. TRBV21-1 is tagged as a pseudogene. This receptor was obtained from a man between 18 and 29 years old who had mild COVID-19 (a few samples of this study predate the infection). Cell type and time point are not known. What was sequenced was PBMCs or a T cell subset sorted from them (not recorded which). The CDR3 loop reads CASSKSGGIPYEQYV. DNA of the CDR3: TGTGCCAGCAGCAAATCGGGTGGGATACCTTACGAGCAGTACGTC.